This TCR beta chain was recorded in a study of early T cells in non-severe SARS-CoV-2 infection. Study context: Sequencing input comprised bulk RNA from unsorted whole blood; chain pairing was not available.

Per the germline V gene, CDR1 is SNHLY and CDR2 is FYNNEI. The ends lost 2 bases at V and 5 bases at J; junction bases unmatched: 5. This CDR3 comprises 15 residues. Individual cDNA molecules were tagged with unique molecular identifiers, the study reported. MiXCR, run by TCRdb on the 5' RACE reads, gives a single entry per CDR3 protein. The sample consists of roughly 63,000 distinct CDR3 sequences, 9.5% to 15% of them appearing once. Findings and caveats of the study: VDJdb matching favored anti-spike CD8 responses, missing private and CD4 specificities.

There are a few counts of this clonotype. Its antigen is still unknown. Source material: whole blood. The clonotype originates from an adult who was a healthcare worker with PCR-confirmed SARS-CoV-2 infection or an uninfected control (not recorded which). The chain employs TRBV2 and TRBJ2-1; 8 bases match TRBD1. The DNA of the CDR3 is TGTGCCAGCAGTGAACCTCAGGGGGCTAACAATGAGCAGTTCTTC. It encodes CASSEPQGANNEQFF.